Reported below is one T cell receptor beta chain. The sample holds a few counts of this clonotype. This receptor's antigen is unknown. No much larger clonotype is one base removed from it; base qualities were not supplied. The data are from a study of T cells after yellow fever vaccination (dated by TCRdb to the late 2010s). About the full investigation: Libraries from fractions with low cell numbers were prepared with the SMART-Seq v4 Ultra Low Input RNA kit. Bulk TCR alpha and beta repertoires were sequenced longitudinally to track T-cell clones before and after primary and booster YFV17D yellow fever vaccination. Two healthy male donors, one aged 18 to 30 and one aged 30 to 40 years, made up the cohort. Bulk PBMC replicates and cell subsets were isolated from blood drawn at multiple timepoints before and after both primary and secondary immunization.

Explained via the paper, the treatment or condition label denotes: live attenuated yellow fever vaccine strain. A standard Ficoll-Paque protocol was used to isolate PBMCs from peripheral blood. Dynabeads CD4 and CD8 positive selection kits were used to isolate CD4 and CD8 T-cell fractions. TriZol was used to extract RNA from bulk PBMCs, from CD4 and CD8 fractions, and from dextramer-positive and dextramer-negative fractions. General findings and caveats noted by the study authors: After the booster, most clones that had expanded after primary vaccination were detected again (about 97% of CD4 and more than 80% of CD8), suggesting broad maintenance of memory. Because only a couple of donors were included in the study, the extent to which the findings can be generalized is limited. Compared with the primary T-cell response, the secondary T-cell response was weaker but faster, peaking on day 5 rather than day 15. Because abundant contaminating clonotypes from the bulk population could be contained in FACS-sorted repertoires, computational filtering was required. A small fraction of clonotypes showed up in both the CD4 and CD8 compartments, probably as a result of convergent recombination.

TCR cDNA was synthesized by 5'RACE template switching, through which a universal primer site and unique molecular identifiers were introduced. Priming of cDNA synthesis was performed from both the TCR alpha and TCR beta constant segments. Libraries were amplified in two PCR steps, with sample barcodes and sequencing adapters added in the second step. Sequencing of the libraries was done on either Illumina HiSeq 2500 (2x100 bp) or NovaSeq (2x150 bp). For the original study's pipeline: MIGEC handled demultiplexing of reads and collapsing into UMI consensus sequences, while MiXCR performed V(D)J alignment. Vaccine-responding clonotypes were identified with edgeR using replicate PBMC samples, with FDR below 0.01 and a log2 fold change above 5 up to day 15 being required. CD4 or CD8 identity was assigned to each bulk clonotype according to whether the clonotype was present at higher abundance in the sequenced CD4 repertoire or the sequenced CD8 repertoire. Clones were called with MiXCR by TCRdb after fastp trimmed the public reads at Q25, and only in-frame beta chains were retained. A single entry per CDR3 protein holds the most common genes and DNA from its merged rows. The V and J calls and clone size are TCRdb's, not the authors'. The sample yields more than 90,000 distinct CDR3 sequences; under 9% were counted once. Roughly 23% of the sample goes to the ten largest clones.

The specimen was CD8+ T cells sorted from PBMCs, collected 45 days after the yellow fever booster vaccination. The clonotype comes from a man aged 25 to 40 who received the YFV17D yellow fever vaccine.

The bases are TGCAGTGCTAGCCCCGTCCCCGGGGAGTCCCGCCCCGAGCAGTACTTC. It is translated as CSASPVPGESRPEQYF. This receptor chain uses TRBV20-1 and TRBJ2-7; possibly the D gene is TRBD2, per 5 matching bases. From cysteine to phenylalanine, the CDR3 is 16 amino acids long. Only the CDR3 portion is preserved as DNA: 48 bases, with reading frame beginning at the first base. From the germline V gene (reference sequence), CDR1 is DFQATT and CDR2 is SNEGSKA. The junction shows trimming of 3 bases on V and 6 bases on J, plus 24 bases between the germline ends.